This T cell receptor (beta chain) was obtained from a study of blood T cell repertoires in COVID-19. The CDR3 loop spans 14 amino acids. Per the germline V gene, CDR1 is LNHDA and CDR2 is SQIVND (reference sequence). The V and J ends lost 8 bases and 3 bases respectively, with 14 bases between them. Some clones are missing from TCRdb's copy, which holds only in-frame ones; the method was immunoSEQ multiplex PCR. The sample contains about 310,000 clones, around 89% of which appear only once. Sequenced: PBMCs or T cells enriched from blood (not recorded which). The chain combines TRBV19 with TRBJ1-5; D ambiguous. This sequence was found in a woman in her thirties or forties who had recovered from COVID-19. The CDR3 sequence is CASDLGLHNQPQHF. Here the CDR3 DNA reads TGTGCCAGTGACCTTGGACTTCACAATCAGCCCCAGCATTTT.